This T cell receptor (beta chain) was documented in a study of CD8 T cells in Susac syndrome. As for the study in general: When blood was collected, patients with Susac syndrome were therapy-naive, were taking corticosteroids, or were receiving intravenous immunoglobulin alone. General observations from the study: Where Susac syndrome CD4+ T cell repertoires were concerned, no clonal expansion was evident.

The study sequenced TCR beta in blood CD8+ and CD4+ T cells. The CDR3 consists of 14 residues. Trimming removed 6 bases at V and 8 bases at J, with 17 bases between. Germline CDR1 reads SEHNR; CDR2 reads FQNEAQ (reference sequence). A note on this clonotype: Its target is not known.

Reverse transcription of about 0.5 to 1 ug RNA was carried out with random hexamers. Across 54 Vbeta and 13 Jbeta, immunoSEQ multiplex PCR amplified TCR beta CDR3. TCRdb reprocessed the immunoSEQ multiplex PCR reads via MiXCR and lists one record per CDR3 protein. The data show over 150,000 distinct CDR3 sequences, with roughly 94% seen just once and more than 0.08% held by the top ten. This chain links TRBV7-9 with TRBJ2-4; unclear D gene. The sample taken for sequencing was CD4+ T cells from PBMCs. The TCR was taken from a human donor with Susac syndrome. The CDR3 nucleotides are TGTGCCAGCAGTCCCCGGGCCTCGAGCGACATTCAGTACTTC. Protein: CASSPRASSDIQYF.